The present TCR beta chain was sequenced within a study of response to subunit inactivated influenza vaccine (dated by TCRdb to 2016 to 2019). About the study as a whole: To follow how T cells responded to a trivalent subunit inactivated influenza vaccine, the researchers relied on deep quantitative profiling of the T cell receptor repertoire. Broader findings and caveats from the paper: It was suggested by the authors that each seasonal influenza vaccination may recruit only a limited number of new T cells.

The CDR3 runs 15 residues from the cysteine to the phenylalanine. Only the CDR3 DNA stays, 45 bases, in frame from base 1. A distance of 16 bases separates the germline ends of V and J, which lose 0 bases and 10 bases respectively. CDR1 and CDR2 are read off the germline V gene as LGHNA and YNFKEQ. This clonotype was seen a handful of times. Its target antigen remains unknown. Base quality data are lacking; no much larger clone is found one base away. Library method: RT-PCR. The reads were generated on an Illumina HiSeq 2500. TCRdb reran the public reads through fastp at Q25 and MiXCR, keeping productive beta chains. Each CDR3 protein appears once, grouped with its most common genes and DNA. Within this sample are fewer than 600,000 distinct CDR3 sequences, with approximately 6.9% of them counted one time only. In total, the top ten clones hold roughly 13% of the sample.

Rearrangement joined TRBV4-2 to TRBJ2-1; tentative D gene TRBD2, with 7 bases matching. The TCR comes from a man between 50 and 70 years old who received an inactivated influenza vaccine. Donor details come from another sample of the same person, matched by shared clones. Material: PBMCs from blood, obtained 23 months after vaccination. The nucleotide sequence reads TGTGCCAGCAGCCAAGATCTTGCGGGGGCTCGCGAGCAGTTCTTC. It specifies CASSQDLAGAREQFF.